The 3 T cell receptor beta chains below were found in one sample sequenced in a study of blood T cell repertoires in COVID-19. The table came from immunoSEQ multiplex PCR; TCRdb's copy has only in-frame clones and leaves some out. The sample yields approximately 100,000 clones, 84% seen once. The sequenced sample was peripheral blood. Every receptor here comes from a woman of 80 years or more with active or convalescent COVID-19.

V is TRBV2 and J is TRBJ1-5, with 8 nucleotides matching TRBD1. V was pared by 4 bases and J by 7 bases, with 9 bases of the junction left unmatched. The V gene's germline CDR1 is SNHLY and CDR2 FYNNEI. The CDR3 consists of 15 residues. For the CDR3, the DNA is TGTGCCAGCAGTGGGGCAGGGGGCAGGGGACAGCCCCAGCATTTT. This translates into CASSGAGGRGQPQHF.

Only one count was recorded for this clone. The chain employs TRBV18 and TRBJ2-3, with 7 bases aligning to TRBD1. Germline assignment: CDR1 KGHSH and CDR2 LQKENI. Unmatched junction bases numbered 12, after V lost 3 bases and J lost 3 bases. The CDR3 sequence is 17 residues long. The CDR3 is CASSPTPTGFSTDTQYF. The CDR3 region has the DNA TGTGCCAGCTCACCGACCCCGACAGGGTTTTCGACAGATACGCAGTATTTT.

The chain recombines TRBV27 with TRBJ2-7, with 9 positions matching TRBD2. This CDR3 is 15 amino acids long. The junction had 8 bases not matched to a gene; V was cut back by 4 bases and J by 4 bases. Germline V lookup: CDR1 MNHEY, CDR2 SMNVEV (reference sequence). CDR3 nucleotides: TGTGCCAGCAGTTCCTTAGCGGGAGTAAGGTACGAGCAGTACTTC. Translation: CASSSLAGVRYEQYF.